A single sample is the source of the 5 T cell receptor beta chains below, sequenced in a study of post-analysis software for immune sequencing data. Whole-study findings and limits: Patients showed TRBV5-6, TRBV5-1 and TRBV20-1 among four to six TRBV segments more frequent than in controls.

Unique molecular identifiers had been added to the TCR beta cDNA libraries. TCRdb used MiXCR to reprocess the PCR reads, holding one entry per CDR3 protein. The sample holds 600,000 to 750,000 distinct CDR3 sequences, approximately 59% seen once. These TCRs' antigens remain unknown. Sequenced sample: blood. Receptors were obtained from a girl between 2 and 10 years old with multiple sclerosis.

The chain employs TRBV12-3 or TRBV12-4 and TRBJ1-1, with D possibly TRBD1 on 5 matching bases. The length of the CDR3 is 15 residues. V was shortened by 4 bases and J by 0 bases, with 12 bases between the two germline ends. CDR3 sequence (DNA): TGTGCCAGCAGTTCCTTGGGGCGCCTGAACACTGAAGCTTTCTTT. This encodes CASSSLGRLNTEAFF.

CDR3: CSARGAGDFTDTQYF. The CDR3 DNA reads TGCAGTGCTAGGGGAGCGGGTGATTTCACAGATACGCAGTATTTT. V usage is TRBV20-1 and J usage is TRBJ2-3; D is perhaps TRBD2 (6 bases). There are 15 residues in the CDR3. V was pared by 3 bases and J by 2 bases, with 15 bases between. CDR1 is DFQATT and CDR2 is SNEGSKA in the germline V gene (reference sequence).

The chain couples TRBV29-1 to TRBJ1-2; TRBD1 matches 9 bases. Germline CDR1 and CDR2: SQVTM and ANQGSEA. The CDR3 is made up of 15 amino acids. The junction had 6 bases not matched to a gene; V was cut back by 1 base and J by 3 bases. This CDR3 is CSVEGTRDRDYGYTF. The CDR3, as DNA: TGCAGCGTTGAAGGGACCCGGGACAGGGACTATGGCTACACCTTC. The entire variable domain, with the rest obtained from reference TRBV29-1 and TRBJ1-2, is as follows: SAVISQKPSRDICQRGTSLTIQCQVDSQVTMMFWYRQQPGQSLTLIATANQGSEATYESGFVIDKFPISRPNLTFSTLTVSNMSPEDSSIYLCSVEGTRDRDYGYTFGSGTRLTVV.

This clonotype appeared a few times. The CDR3 loop is CASSLGAGSNYGYTF. The DNA of the CDR3 is TGTGCCAGCAGTTTAGGGGCAGGCTCTAACTATGGCTACACCTTC. The chain couples TRBV12-3 or TRBV12-4 to TRBJ1-2; D is ambiguous. Deletions cut 1 base from V and 0 bases from J, with 9 bases between. The CDR3 is 15 residues long.

This clonotype was seen a handful of times. The V gene is TRBV27, the J gene TRBJ1-5; D is possibly TRBD1 (6 bases). Germline-derived CDR1 and CDR2 are MNHEY and SMNVEV (reference sequence). V was cut by 4 bases and J by 0 bases, with 13 bases left in between. The CDR3 consists of 16 residues. CDR3 region: CASSSWDTDSNQPQHF. The CDR3 DNA is TGTGCCAGCAGTTCCTGGGACACAGATAGCAATCAGCCCCAGCATTTT.